This TCR beta chain was recovered during a study of control samples from healthy donors and cancer patients. TCRdb's table, derived via immunoSEQ multiplex PCR, lists solely in-frame clones and lacks some. The data contain about 110,000 clones, about 80% of them singletons. The CDR3 runs 13 residues. Germline-derived CDR1 and CDR2 are SGHRS and YFSETQ. V was clipped by 5 bases and J by 0 bases, with 8 bases between them. The rearrangement uses TRBV5-1 and TRBJ1-1; perhaps TRBD1 as D (5 bases). This receptor was obtained from a man younger than 35 in good health. The sequencing input was blood. The CDR3 reads CASSDSLNTEAFF. As DNA, the CDR3 is TGCGCCAGCAGTGACAGCCTGAACACTGAAGCTTTCTTT.